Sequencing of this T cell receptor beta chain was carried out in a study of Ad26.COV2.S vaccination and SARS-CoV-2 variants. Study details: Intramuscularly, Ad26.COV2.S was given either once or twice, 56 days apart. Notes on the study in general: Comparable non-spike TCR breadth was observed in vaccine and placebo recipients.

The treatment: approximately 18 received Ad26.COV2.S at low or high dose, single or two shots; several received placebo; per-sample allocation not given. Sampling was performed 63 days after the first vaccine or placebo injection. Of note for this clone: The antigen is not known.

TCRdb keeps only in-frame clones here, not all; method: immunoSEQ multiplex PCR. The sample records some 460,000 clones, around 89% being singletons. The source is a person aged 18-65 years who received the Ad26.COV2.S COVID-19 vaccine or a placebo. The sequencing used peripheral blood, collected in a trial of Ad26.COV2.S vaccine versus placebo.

In DNA form, the CDR3 reads TGCGCCAGCAGCTTTGGAGACGTATATAATTCACCCCTCCACTTT. Translated: CASSFGDVYNSPLHF. The chain links TRBV5-1 to TRBJ1-6; D unresolved. Germline CDR1 reads SGHRS; CDR2 reads YFSETQ. The V and J ends lost 2 bases and 4 bases respectively, with 10 bases between them. The CDR3 is made up of 15 amino acids.